These T cell receptor beta chains were read from a single sample in a study of cytomegalovirus exposure and HLA in healthy donors. This table comes from immunoSEQ multiplex PCR, and its TCRdb copy is limited to in-frame clones, with some not included. This sample has roughly 160,000 clones, with around 80% found just once. Sequencing was carried out using PBMCs. The receptors originated from a woman aged 50 to 65 in good health and CMV-seropositive. CDR3s include the opening cysteine and the closing phenylalanine or tryptophan.

V gene: TRBV7-2
CDR3 length: 14
J gene: TRBJ2-1
CDR3 protein: CARQKGPSTREQFF

V gene: TRBV18
CDR3 length: 16
J gene: TRBJ2-7
CDR3 protein: CASSPRPGLARNEQYF

V gene: TRBV5-4
CDR3 length: 16
J gene: TRBJ2-1
CDR3 protein: CASSSGLARTYNEQFF

V gene: TRBV2
CDR3 length: 13
J gene: TRBJ2-7
CDR3 protein: CASSDGAGGEQYF

V gene: TRBV5-6
CDR3 length: 12
J gene: TRBJ1-2
CDR3 protein: CASSLVGLGYTF

V gene: TRBV4-3
CDR3 length: 18
J gene: TRBJ2-2
CDR3 protein: CASSQEELAGSNTGELFF

V gene: TRBV5-5
CDR3 length: 12
J gene: TRBJ2-7
CDR3 protein: CASSDSPYEQYF

V gene: TRBV6-1
CDR3 length: 16
J gene: TRBJ2-1
CDR3 protein: CASSEEPAKLPNEQFF

V gene: TRBV19
CDR3 length: 13
J gene: TRBJ1-1
CDR3 protein: CATTGRVNTEAFF

V gene: TRBV6-5
CDR3 length: 15
J gene: TRBJ2-5
CDR3 protein: CASSYIGGPGETQYF

V gene: TRBV5-5
CDR3 length: 15
J gene: TRBJ2-7
CDR3 protein: CASSLVPLSPYEQYF

V gene: TRBV27
CDR3 length: 15
J gene: TRBJ2-7
CDR3 protein: CASLIFRDRAYEQYF

V gene: TRBV27
CDR3 length: 14
J gene: TRBJ1-6
CDR3 protein: CASSFRRSNSPLHF

V gene: TRBV28
CDR3 length: 14
J gene: TRBJ2-7
CDR3 protein: CASSTWTVSYEQYF

V gene: TRBV7-8
CDR3 length: 14
J gene: TRBJ2-1
CDR3 protein: CASSFMSGGDRFFF

V gene: TRBV4-3
CDR3 length: 16
J gene: TRBJ1-2
CDR3 protein: CASSFNHGQGAIGYTF

V gene: TRBV9
CDR3 length: 14
J gene: TRBJ2-7
CDR3 protein: CASSPRQIILEQYF

V gene: TRBV7-8
CDR3 length: 15
J gene: TRBJ1-1
CDR3 protein: CASSLVGGMNTEAFF

V gene: TRBV27
CDR3 length: 13
J gene: TRBJ1-3
CDR3 protein: CASSPLWQGTIYF

V gene: TRBV4-2
CDR3 length: 15
J gene: TRBJ2-1
CDR3 protein: CASSQGVSSSYEQFF

V gene: TRBV5-1
CDR3 length: 14
J gene: TRBJ1-4
CDR3 protein: CASSSDRNYEKLFF

V gene: TRBV10-3
CDR3 length: 12
J gene: .
CDR3 protein: CAISDSGNEQYF

V gene: TRBV7-2
CDR3 length: 16
J gene: TRBJ2-1
CDR3 protein: CASSRGTPSSYNEQFF

V gene: TRBV11-2
CDR3 length: 14
J gene: TRBJ1-4
CDR3 protein: CASSLVPHNEKLFF

V gene: TRBV9
CDR3 length: 13
J gene: TRBJ1-5
CDR3 protein: CASSAVGDQPQHF

V gene: TRBV14
CDR3 length: 14
J gene: TRBJ1-2
CDR3 protein: CASSPRPENYGYTF

V gene: TRBV2
CDR3 length: 13
J gene: TRBJ2-7
CDR3 protein: CASTLLGPYEQYF

V gene: TRBV15
CDR3 length: 16
J gene: TRBJ1-4
CDR3 protein: CATSRVRQATNEKLFF

V gene: TRBV5-4
CDR3 length: 12
J gene: TRBJ1-2
CDR3 protein: CASSFDSYGYTF

V gene: TRBV27
CDR3 length: 15
J gene: TRBJ1-1
CDR3 protein: CASRVRQGAPTEAFF

V gene: TRBV15
CDR3 length: 15
J gene: TRBJ2-7
CDR3 protein: CATSRDLAGYYEQYF

V gene: TRBV19
CDR3 length: 12
J gene: TRBJ1-2
CDR3 protein: CASSREPYGYTF

V gene: TRBV4-3
CDR3 length: 16
J gene: TRBJ2-7
CDR3 protein: CASSQGRLAGAYEQYF

V gene: TRBV9
CDR3 length: 15
J gene: TRBJ2-2
CDR3 protein: CASSARTGTTGELFF

V gene: TRBV9
CDR3 length: 13
J gene: TRBJ2-1
CDR3 protein: CASGRTGGNEQFF

V gene: TRBV7-2
CDR3 length: 15
J gene: TRBJ2-3
CDR3 protein: CASSPLAGGTDTQYF

V gene: TRBV11-2
CDR3 length: 18
J gene: TRBJ2-2
CDR3 protein: CAAGGRGLAGVTTGELFF

V gene: TRBV28
CDR3 length: 15
J gene: TRBJ1-1
CDR3 protein: CASRSGTGGFSEAFF

V gene: TRBV4-3
CDR3 length: 11
J gene: TRBJ2-1
CDR3 protein: CASSSGGAQFF

V gene: TRBV7-9
CDR3 length: 15
J gene: TRBJ2-6
CDR3 protein: CASSLREAGANVLTF

V gene: TRBV6-5
CDR3 length: 13
J gene: TRBJ2-1
CDR3 protein: CASSYSFPGEQFF

V gene: TRBV29-1
CDR3 length: 12
J gene: TRBJ2-5
CDR3 protein: CSVGDRGETQYF

V gene: TRBV27
CDR3 length: 14
J gene: TRBJ1-1
CDR3 protein: CASSLRRMNTEAFF

V gene: TRBV27
CDR3 length: 17
J gene: TRBJ2-2
CDR3 protein: CATSERVLAANTGEPFF

V gene: TRBV27
CDR3 length: 15
J gene: TRBJ2-1
CDR3 protein: CASRPRSGGRDEQFF

V gene: TRBV7-2
CDR3 length: 17
J gene: TRBJ2-7
CDR3 protein: CASSLKGARQGPYEQYF

V gene: TRBV7-9
CDR3 length: 18
J gene: TRBJ2-5
CDR3 protein: CASSNGQFSGSNRETQYF

V gene: TRBV7-7
CDR3 length: 13
J gene: TRBJ2-1
CDR3 protein: CALGEDPGNEQFF